These 17 T cell receptor beta chains originate from one sample sequenced in a study of cytotoxic CD8 clonotypes in ibrutinib-treated CLL. Measured with immunoSEQ multiplex PCR; TCRdb has only the in-frame clones, and not every one. The sample holds roughly 50,000 clones, 45% to 60% seen once. Sequenced here: PBMCs, sampled after 24 months of ibrutinib treatment. These receptors were obtained from a human donor with chronic lymphocytic leukemia.

The CDR3 here is CSISAGTGVSEQYF. In nucleotides, the CDR3 is TGCAGCATATCCGCCGGGACAGGGGTCTCCGAGCAGTACTTC. The V and J genes are TRBV29-1 and TRBJ2-7, with TRBD1 identical over 10 bases. The germline CDR1 and CDR2 sequences are SQVTM and ANQGSEA. The V gene end was trimmed by 8 bases and the J gene end by 6 bases; junction bases not matched to a gene: 13. The CDR3 is 14 amino acids.

J is TRBJ1-1 and V is TRBV12-5; D is possibly TRBD1 (5 bases). The CDR3 sequence is 15 residues long. Trimming left V 1 base short and J 3 bases short, with 12 bases between. Germline assignment: CDR1 LGHNT and CDR2 FRNRAP. CDR3 bases: TGTGCTAGTGGTTTGGGGAAGGGGTTCGACACTGAAGCTTTCTTT. Protein: CASGLGKGFDTEAFF.

This chain uses TRBV27 with TRBJ1-6; D is undetermined. Trimming left V 6 bases short and J 6 bases short, with 15 bases between. Germline CDR1 and CDR2: MNHEY and SMNVEV (reference sequence). This CDR3 region has 15 residues. The CDR3 DNA reads as TGTGCCAGCAGATTAGCACAGCGCCTTAATTCACCCCTCCACTTT. Translating gives CASRLAQRLNSPLHF.

This clone was seen a few times. This chain joins TRBV2 and TRBJ2-3; D ambiguous. This CDR3 contains 12 residues. The germline V gene encodes CDR1 SNHLY and CDR2 FYNNEI. Trimming took 3 bases from V and 1 from J, leaving 2 bases between them. CDR3 amino acids: CASSEGTDTQYF. In nucleotides, the CDR3 is TGTGCCAGCAGTGAGGGCACAGATACGCAGTATTTT.

The genes are TRBV19 and TRBJ1-4; D perhaps matches TRBD1 (5 bases). Trimming pared 3 bases from V and 6 bases from J, leaving 8 bases between. The CDR3 runs to 13 residues. CDR1 is LNHDA and CDR2 is SQIVND in the germline V gene (reference sequence). The CDR3 DNA reads as TGTGCCAGTAGTATCCGAGGGGATGAAAAACTGTTTTTT. Translating gives CASSIRGDEKLFF.

CDR3 region: CASSQGAANYGYTF. CDR3 coding DNA: TGCGCCAGCAGCCAGGGAGCAGCTAACTATGGCTACACCTTC. This chain joins TRBV10-2 and TRBJ1-2, with D tentatively TRBD1 (5 bases). V was clipped by 6 bases and J by 0 bases, with 11 bases between them. The germline V gene has CDR1 WSHSY and CDR2 SAAADI. The CDR3 has 14 residues.

The chain is built from TRBV6-6 and TRBJ2-1; D gene unclear. V lost 6 bases, J lost 0 bases, and 12 bases lay in between. Germline CDR1 reads MNHNY; CDR2 reads SVGAGI (reference sequence). This CDR3 contains 15 residues. CDR3 residues: CASRYDLSSYNEQFF. As DNA, the CDR3 is TGTGCCAGCAGGTACGACTTAAGCTCCTACAATGAGCAGTTCTTC.

The chain has TRBV5-6 and TRBJ1-5; TRBD1 matches at 7 bases. The germline V gene has CDR1 SGHDT and CDR2 YYEEEE. The CDR3 is 15 residues long. V lost 1 base to trimming and J lost 7 bases; unmatched junction nucleotides: 8. Here the CDR3 DNA reads TGTGCCAGCAGCTTGACACAGGGGTCAGGGCAGCCCCAGCATTTT. Encoded protein: CASSLTQGSGQPQHF.

V is TRBV5-1 and J is TRBJ2-1; D gene uncertain. The CDR3 length is 14 residues. V lost 0 bases to trimming and J lost 4 bases, with 8 bases between them. Germline CDR1 SGHRS, CDR2 YFSETQ. CDR3 residues: CASSLAGLYNEQFF. DNA of the CDR3: TGCGCCAGCAGCTTGGCAGGTTTATACAATGAGCAGTTCTTC.

The chain combines TRBV9 with TRBJ2-1, with D maybe TRBD2 (6 bases). This CDR3 is 15 amino acids long. CDR1 and CDR2 (germline): SGDLS, YYNGEE. V dropped 3 bases and J dropped 4 bases, with 14 bases sitting between them. CDR3 DNA: TGTGCCAGCAGCGGATCCGGGACTGAGTACAATGAGCAGTTCTTC. The encoded protein is CASSGSGTEYNEQFF.

The chain has TRBV5-1 and TRBJ2-2, with a possible D match to TRBD1 (7 bases). Between the trimmed V and J ends, which lost 7 bases and 5 bases, there was a span of 15 bases. Germline loops: CDR1 SGHRS, CDR2 YFSETQ. This CDR3 spans 14 amino acids. The chain's CDR3 is CASSGDSGTGELFF. The CDR3 coding sequence is TGCGCCAGCTCGGGGGACAGTGGGACCGGGGAGCTGTTTTTT.

The rearrangement joins TRBV14 to TRBJ2-5, with D possibly matching TRBD1 (8 bases). CDR1 and CDR2 (germline): SGHDN, FVKESK. The V gene lost 6 bases and the J gene lost 4 bases, with 24 bases spanning the gap. There are 17 residues in the CDR3. This chain's CDR3 is CASRSPATGEGRETQYF. CDR3 DNA sequence: TGTGCCAGCAGAAGCCCCGCGACAGGGGAGGGTCGAGAGACCCAGTACTTC.

This chain links TRBV7-9 with TRBJ2-7, with D possibly TRBD1 on 5 matching bases. Germline CDR1 and CDR2: SEHNR and FQNEAQ (reference sequence). Trimming stripped 5 bases from V and 6 bases from J, with 14 bases between. The CDR3 is 13 amino acids. Here the CDR3 reads CASSPPRAAEQYF. The CDR3 DNA reads as TGTGCCAGCAGCCCACCCAGGGCTGCCGAGCAGTACTTC.

The chain is built from TRBV2 and TRBJ1-5, with no clear D. The CDR3 loop spans 16 amino acids. Trimming shortened V by 2 bases and J by 0 bases, and 11 bases separated the two germline ends. CDR1 SNHLY and CDR2 FYNNEI come from the germline V gene. As DNA, the CDR3 is TGTGCCAGCAGTGAAAGTCCCTTTCCTAGCAATCAGCCCCAGCATTTT. Residues: CASSESPFPSNQPQHF. The whole variable domain, filled in from reference TRBV2 and TRBJ1-5, reads EPEVTQTPSHQVTQMGQEVILRCVPISNHLYFYWYRQILGQKVEFLVSFYNNEISEKSEIFDDQFSVERPDGSNFTLKIRSTKLEDSAMYFCASSESPFPSNQPQHFGDGTRLSIL.

CDR3 amino acids: CASSTGTGGSGNTIYF. CDR3 in DNA: TGTGCCAGCAGCACCGGGACAGGGGGCTCTGGAAACACCATATATTTT. The chain is built from TRBV5-6 and TRBJ1-3; 11 positions match TRBD1. Germline lookup yields CDR1 SGHDT and CDR2 YYEEEE. The CDR3 extends over 16 amino acids. V was clipped by 4 bases and J by 0 bases; unmatched bases: 3. The full variable domain, in which reference TRBV5-6 and TRBJ1-3 provide the parts outside the CDR3, is DAGVTQSPTHLIKTRGQQVTLRCSPKSGHDTVSWYQQALGQGPQFIFQYYEEEERQRGNFPDRFSGHQFPNYSSELNVNALLLGDSALYLCASSTGTGGSGNTIYFGEGSWLTVV.

The chain carries TRBV4-1 and TRBJ2-1; TRBD2 matches 10 bases. Trimming removed 0 bases from V and 8 bases from J; junction bases left unmatched: 4. The length of the CDR3 is 15 residues. The germline V gene encodes CDR1 MGHRA and CDR2 YSYEKL. Here the CDR3 reads CASSQDASGGDEQFF. The DNA of the CDR3 is TGCGCCAGCAGCCAAGATGCTAGCGGGGGAGATGAGCAGTTCTTC.

This clone was seen a few times. An end of the junction differs from the germline gene, which may be a read error. The chain is built from TRBV6-5 and TRBJ1-1, with 8 bases matching TRBD1. The CDR3 is 13 residues long. Germline lookup yields CDR1 MNHEY and CDR2 SVGAGI. This CDR3 reads CASTIGQGAPNYF. The CDR3 nucleotides read TGTGCCAGCACCATAGGACAGGGCGCACCCAACTACTTT.